A selection of T cell receptor beta chains follows, all from one sample in a study of blood T cell repertoires in COVID-19. TCRdb's copy holds only in-frame clones and misses some; the assay was immunoSEQ multiplex PCR. The table records under 350,000 clones, around four fifths of them present only once. Sequences were obtained from peripheral blood. Receptors were obtained from a woman between 50 and 59 years old who had recovered from COVID-19. Both conserved end residues are trimmed from each CDR3. Each record gives: J gene, V gene, CDR3 protein.

j_gene: TRBJ1-6
v_gene: TRBV27
CDR3aa: ASSLALQGNYNSPLH

j_gene: TRBJ2-2
v_gene: TRBV9
CDR3aa: ASSAGGQTGELF

j_gene: TRBJ2-2
v_gene: TRBV28
CDR3aa: ASTPGGRAATGELF

j_gene: TRBJ1-5
v_gene: TRBV6-5
CDR3aa: ASSQRDTNQPQH

j_gene: TRBJ2-2
v_gene: TRBV29-1
CDR3aa: SVGRATNTGELF

j_gene: TRBJ2-2
v_gene: TRBV19
CDR3aa: VAGRDTGELF

j_gene: TRBJ2-7
v_gene: TRBV5-6
CDR3aa: ASSSWTGLYEQY

j_gene: TRBJ2-7
v_gene: TRBV7-2
CDR3aa: ASSLPDRGNYEQY

j_gene: TRBJ1-6
v_gene: TRBV7-2
CDR3aa: ASSLVQGVNSPLH

j_gene: TRBJ2-3
v_gene: TRBV10-1
CDR3aa: ASRATVSGRTKREGMVKDTQY

j_gene: TRBJ2-7
v_gene: TRBV30
CDR3aa: AWSLTGAGYEQY

j_gene: TRBJ2-5
v_gene: TRBV3-1/TRBV3-2
CDR3aa: ASSQVLAGGETQY